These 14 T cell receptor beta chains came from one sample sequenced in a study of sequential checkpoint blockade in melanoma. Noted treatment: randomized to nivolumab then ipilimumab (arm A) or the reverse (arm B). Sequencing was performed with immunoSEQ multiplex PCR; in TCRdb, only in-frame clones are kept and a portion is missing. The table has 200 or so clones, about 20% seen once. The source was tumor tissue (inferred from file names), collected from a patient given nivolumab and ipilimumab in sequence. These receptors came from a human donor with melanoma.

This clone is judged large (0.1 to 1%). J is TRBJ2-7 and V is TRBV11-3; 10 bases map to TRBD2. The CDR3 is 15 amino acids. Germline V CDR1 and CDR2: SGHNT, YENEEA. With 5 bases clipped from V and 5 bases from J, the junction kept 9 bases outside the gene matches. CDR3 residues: CASSRSGGALDEQYF. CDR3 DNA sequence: TGTGCCAGCAGCAGAAGCGGGGGGGCACTCGACGAGCAGTACTTC.

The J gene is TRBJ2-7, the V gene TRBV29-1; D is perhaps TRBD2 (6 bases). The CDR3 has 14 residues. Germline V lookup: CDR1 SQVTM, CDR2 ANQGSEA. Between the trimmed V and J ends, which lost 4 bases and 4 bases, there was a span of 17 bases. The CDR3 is CSVGEEASGYEQYF. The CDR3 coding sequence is TGCAGCGTTGGGGAGGAAGCCTCTGGGTACGAGCAGTACTTC.

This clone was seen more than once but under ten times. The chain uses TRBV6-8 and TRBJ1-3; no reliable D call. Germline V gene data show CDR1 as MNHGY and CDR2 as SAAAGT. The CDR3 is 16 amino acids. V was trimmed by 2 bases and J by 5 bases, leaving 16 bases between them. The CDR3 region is CASSYLPRSSRNTIYF. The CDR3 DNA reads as TGTGCCAGCAGTTACCTTCCCAGGTCTTCTCGAAACACCATATATTTT.

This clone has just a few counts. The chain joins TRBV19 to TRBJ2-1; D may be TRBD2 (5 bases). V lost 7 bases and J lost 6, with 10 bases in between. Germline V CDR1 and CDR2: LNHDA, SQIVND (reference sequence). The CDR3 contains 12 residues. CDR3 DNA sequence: TGTGCCAGTACGGACTGGTCCAATGAGCAGTTCTTC. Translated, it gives CASTDWSNEQFF.

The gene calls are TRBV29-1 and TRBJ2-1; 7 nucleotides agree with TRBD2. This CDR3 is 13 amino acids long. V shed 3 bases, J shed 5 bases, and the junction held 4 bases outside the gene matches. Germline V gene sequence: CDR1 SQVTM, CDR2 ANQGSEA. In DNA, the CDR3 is TGCAGCGTTGATTCCGGGGGGAACAATGAGCAGTTCTTC. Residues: CSVDSGGNNEQFF.

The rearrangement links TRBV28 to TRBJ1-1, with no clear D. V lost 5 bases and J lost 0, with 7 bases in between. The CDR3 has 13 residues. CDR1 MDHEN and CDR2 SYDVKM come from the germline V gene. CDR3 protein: CASSNPVNTEAFF. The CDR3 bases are TGTGCCAGCAGTAACCCCGTGAACACTGAAGCTTTCTTT.

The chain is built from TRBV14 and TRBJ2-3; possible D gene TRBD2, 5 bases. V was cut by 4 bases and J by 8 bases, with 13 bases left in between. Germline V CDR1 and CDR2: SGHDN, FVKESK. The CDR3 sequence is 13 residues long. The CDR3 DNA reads TGTGCCAGCAGCCCGACCACGGCGGGTACGCAGTATTTT. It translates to CASSPTTAGTQYF.

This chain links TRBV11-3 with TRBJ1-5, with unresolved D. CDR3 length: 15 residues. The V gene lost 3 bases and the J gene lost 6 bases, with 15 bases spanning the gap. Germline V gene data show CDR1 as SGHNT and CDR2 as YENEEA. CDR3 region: CASSFFGVGGQPQHF. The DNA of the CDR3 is TGTGCCAGCAGCTTCTTCGGCGTCGGCGGTCAGCCCCAGCATTTT.

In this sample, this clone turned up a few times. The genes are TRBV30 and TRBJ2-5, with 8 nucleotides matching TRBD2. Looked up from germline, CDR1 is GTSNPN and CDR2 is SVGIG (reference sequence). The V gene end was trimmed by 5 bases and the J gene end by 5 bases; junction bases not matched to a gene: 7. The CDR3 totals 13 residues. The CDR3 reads CAWEPGGGETQYF. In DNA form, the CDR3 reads TGTGCCTGGGAACCGGGGGGGGGCGAGACCCAGTACTTC.

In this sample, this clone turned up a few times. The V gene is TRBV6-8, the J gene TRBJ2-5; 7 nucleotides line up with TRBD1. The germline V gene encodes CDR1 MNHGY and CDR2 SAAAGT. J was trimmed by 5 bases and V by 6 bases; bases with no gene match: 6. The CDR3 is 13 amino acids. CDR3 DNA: TGTGCCAGCAGCTCAGACAGGGACGAGACCCAGTACTTC. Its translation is CASSSDRDETQYF.

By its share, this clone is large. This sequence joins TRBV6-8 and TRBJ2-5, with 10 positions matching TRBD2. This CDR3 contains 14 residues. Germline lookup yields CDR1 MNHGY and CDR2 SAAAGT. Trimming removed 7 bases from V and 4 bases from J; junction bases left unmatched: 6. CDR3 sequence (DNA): TGTGCCAGCACCTGGAGCGGGGGGGTAGAGACCCAGTACTTC. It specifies CASTWSGGVETQYF.

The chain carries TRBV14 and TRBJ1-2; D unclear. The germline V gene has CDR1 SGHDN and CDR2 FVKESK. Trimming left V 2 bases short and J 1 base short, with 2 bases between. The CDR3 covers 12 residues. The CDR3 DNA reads TGTGCCAGCAGCCAAAATAACTATGGCTACACCTTC. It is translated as CASSQNNYGYTF.

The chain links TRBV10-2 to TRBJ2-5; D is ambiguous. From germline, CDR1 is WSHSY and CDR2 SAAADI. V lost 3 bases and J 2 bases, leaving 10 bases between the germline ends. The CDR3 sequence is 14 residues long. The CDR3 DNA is TGCGCCAGCAGTGAAGGCGCGATGCAAGAGACCCAGTACTTC. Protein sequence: CASSEGAMQETQYF.

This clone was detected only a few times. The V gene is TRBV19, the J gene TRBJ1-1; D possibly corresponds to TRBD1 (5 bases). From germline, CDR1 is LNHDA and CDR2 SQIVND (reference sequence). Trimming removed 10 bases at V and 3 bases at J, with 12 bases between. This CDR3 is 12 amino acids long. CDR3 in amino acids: CATARGDTEAFF. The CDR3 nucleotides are TGTGCCACCGCGAGAGGGGACACTGAAGCTTTCTTT.